Shown below are 28 T cell receptor beta chains from a single sample sequenced in a study of cytomegalovirus exposure and HLA in healthy donors. Primers for the PCR totalled 60 Vbeta and 13 Jbeta. The assay was immunoSEQ multiplex PCR, and TCRdb's table has in-frame clones only and misses some. This repertoire shows about 89,000 clones, about four fifths found once; its top ten account for 3.7%. Sequencing was performed on PBMCs. These receptors originate from a female donor in good health and CMV-seropositive.

The chain uses TRBV6-4 and TRBJ2-7; TRBD1 matches at 7 bases. This CDR3 spans 15 amino acids. Germline V gives CDR1 MRHNA, CDR2 SNTAGT. Trimming cost V 4 bases and J 2 bases; bases outside gene matches: 8. CDR3 amino acids: CASSGSRQGAYEQYF. CDR3 nucleotides: TGTGCCAGCAGTGGTTCGAGACAGGGAGCCTACGAGCAGTACTTC.

The chain joins TRBV6-1 to TRBJ2-1, with 10 bases aligning to TRBD2. Germline V gene data show CDR1 as MNHNS and CDR2 as SASEGT. J gave up 15 bases and V 1 base, and 12 bases lay outside the gene matches. The CDR3 has 15 amino acids. The CDR3 is CASSEVGTSVVEGFF. The CDR3 DNA is TGTGCCAGCAGTGAAGTCGGGACTAGCGTTGTAGAAGGGTTCTTC.

This clone was observed a handful of times. V and J are TRBV6-6 and TRBJ1-3, with a tentative D call TRBD1 (6 bases). This CDR3 comprises 14 residues. Looked up from germline, CDR1 is MNHNY and CDR2 is SVGAGI (reference sequence). Trimming stripped 5 bases from V and 4 bases from J, with 12 bases between. CDR3 in amino acids: CASSLTGLGNTIYF. As DNA, the CDR3 is TGTGCCAGCAGTCTAACAGGGTTGGGAAACACCATATATTTT.

The gene calls are TRBV19 and TRBJ2-6; 11 nucleotides align to TRBD2. V lost 4 bases and J lost 0; bases outside the gene matches: 8. The germline gives CDR1 LNHDA, CDR2 SQIVND (reference sequence). The CDR3 is 19 residues long. The CDR3 sequence is CASSTSGLAGHSGANVLTF. The CDR3 DNA sequence: TGTGCCAGTAGTACCTCTGGACTAGCGGGTCACTCTGGGGCCAACGTCCTGACTTTC. Full variable domain (rest looked up from reference TRBV19 and TRBJ2-6): DGGITQSPKYLFRKEGQNVTLSCEQNLNHDAMYWYRQDPGQGLRLIYYSQIVNDFQKGDIAEGYSVSREKKESFPLTVTSAQKNPTAFYLCASSTSGLAGHSGANVLTFGAGSRLTVL.

This rearrangement joins TRBV2 to TRBJ2-3, with a possible D match to TRBD1 (7 bases). The CDR3 has 16 residues. Trimming pared 4 bases from V and 0 bases from J, leaving 14 bases between. Germline CDR1 is SNHLY and CDR2 is FYNNEI. CDR3 sequence: CASSAGTAGSTDTQYF. CDR3 sequence (DNA): TGTGCCAGCAGTGCCGGGACAGCGGGTAGCACAGATACGCAGTATTTT.

The V gene is TRBV15, the J gene TRBJ1-2; 9 bases match TRBD1. CDR1 is LNHNV, CDR2 YYDKDF, per germline (reference sequence). This CDR3 is 14 amino acids long. Trimming at V came to 6 bases and at J to 4 bases, leaving 6 bases not matched to a gene. CDR3 protein: CATRIDRGAYGYTF. The DNA for the CDR3 is TGTGCCACCAGAATCGACAGGGGGGCCTATGGCTACACCTTC.

This clone was picked up a small number of times. CDR3: CASSLWGLIQETQYF. The CDR3 DNA is TGTGCCAGCAGCTTATGGGGGCTTATCCAAGAGACCCAGTACTTC. The V call is TRBV7-3, the J call TRBJ2-5; a possible D gene is TRBD1 (6 bases). Germline CDR1 reads SGHTA; CDR2 reads FQGTGA. The CDR3 runs 15 residues. Trimming cost V 2 bases and J 1 base, with 11 bases left between them.

V and J are TRBV11-2 and TRBJ2-5; 8 positions match TRBD2. This CDR3 is 14 amino acids long. Germline CDR1 SGHAT, CDR2 FQNNGV. With 8 bases clipped from V and 7 bases from J, the junction kept 12 bases outside the gene matches. The CDR3: CASALAGRGGTQYF. CDR3 nucleotides: TGTGCCAGCGCATTAGCGGGAAGGGGGGGGACCCAGTACTTC.

This clone is a singleton in its sample. The V gene is TRBV15, the J gene TRBJ1-1; D perhaps matches TRBD1 (5 bases). CDR3 length: 16 residues. Trimming left V 0 bases short and J 4 bases short, with 15 bases between. The germline V gene encodes CDR1 LNHNV and CDR2 YYDKDF (reference sequence). CDR3 protein: CATSREGGGLFTEAFF. The CDR3 DNA follows: TGTGCCACCAGCAGAGAGGGGGGAGGGTTGTTCACTGAAGCTTTCTTT.

The chain links TRBV6-1 to TRBJ2-1; 11 nucleotides align to TRBD2. In germline, CDR1 is MNHNS, CDR2 SASEGT. With V trimmed by 3 bases and J by 4 bases, 5 bases remained unmatched. There are 16 residues in the CDR3. The CDR3 DNA reads TGTGCCAGCAGTGAGGTTAGCGGGGGGGCTTACAATGAGCAGTTCTTC. It specifies CASSEVSGGAYNEQFF.

The CDR3 is CASTLPGGPRAQYF. CDR3 nucleotides: TGTGCCAGCACCCTCCCGGGGGGTCCGCGGGCCCAGTACTTC. The V gene is TRBV7-9, the J gene TRBJ2-5; 7 bases align to TRBD2. Per germline, CDR1 SEHNR and CDR2 FQNEAQ (reference sequence). This CDR3 has 14 amino acids. V dropped 7 bases and J dropped 9; count of bases not matched to a gene: 14. The variable domain in full, with the rest retrieved from reference TRBV7-9 and TRBJ2-5, is DTGVSQNPRHKITKRGQNVTFRCDPISEHNRLYWYRQTLGQGPEFLTYFQNEAQLEKSRLLSDRFSAERPKGSFSTLEIQRTEQGDSAMYLCASTLPGGPRAQYFGPGTRLLVL.

The chain has TRBV7-9 and TRBJ2-5; D is ambiguous. The germline V gene encodes CDR1 SEHNR and CDR2 FQNEAQ (reference sequence). V was clipped by 4 bases and J by 5 bases, with 8 bases between them. This CDR3 is 12 amino acids long. The DNA for the CDR3 is TGTGCCAGCAGCTCAAGCCCGGAGACCCAGTACTTC. Translating it yields CASSSSPETQYF. Complete variable domain (other parts from reference TRBV7-9 and TRBJ2-5): DTGVSQNPRHKITKRGQNVTFRCDPISEHNRLYWYRQTLGQGPEFLTYFQNEAQLEKSRLLSDRFSAERPKGSFSTLEIQRTEQGDSAMYLCASSSSPETQYFGPGTRLLVL.

This clone was seen just once. The chain combines TRBV5-1 with TRBJ2-1; TRBD2 agrees at 11 bases. V shed 5 bases, J shed 5 bases, and the junction held 6 bases outside the gene matches. CDR3 length: 15 amino acids. Germline V gives CDR1 SGHRS, CDR2 YFSETQ. CDR3 bases: TGCGCCAGCAGTCGGGGGGGACTAGCGGACAATGAGCAGTTCTTC. Translation gives CASSRGGLADNEQFF.

This clone was seen a handful of times. The chain employs TRBV11-2 and TRBJ1-1; 7 nucleotides line up with TRBD1. Germline CDR1 reads SGHAT; CDR2 reads FQNNGV. Trimming at V came to 0 bases and at J to 12 bases, leaving 7 bases not matched to a gene. This CDR3 contains 13 residues. The CDR3 DNA is TGTGCCAGCAGCTTAGAATGGACAGGCGCGCCTTTCTTT. This codes for CASSLEWTGAPFF.

The chain joins TRBV7-9 to TRBJ1-1, with D possibly TRBD1 on 5 matching bases. V lost 7 bases and J 1 base, leaving 10 bases between the germline ends. Germline V gene sequence: CDR1 SEHNR, CDR2 FQNEAQ (reference sequence). CDR3 length: 13 amino acids. In DNA, the CDR3 is TGTGCCAGCAAACGGGGGGGGAACACTGAAGCTTTCTTT. It yields the protein CASKRGGNTEAFF. The variable domain in full, completed from reference TRBV7-9 and TRBJ1-1, reads DTGVSQNPRHKITKRGQNVTFRCDPISEHNRLYWYRQTLGQGPEFLTYFQNEAQLEKSRLLSDRFSAERPKGSFSTLEIQRTEQGDSAMYLCASKRGGNTEAFFGQGTRLTVV.

The rearrangement uses TRBV28 and TRBJ2-1; D unresolved. With 3 bases removed from V and 7 bases from J, the gap between germline ends came to 10 bases. From germline, CDR1 is MDHEN and CDR2 SYDVKM. The CDR3 loop spans 13 amino acids. The CDR3 is CASSFGFSNEQFF. The DNA of the CDR3 is TGTGCCAGCAGTTTCGGTTTTTCGAATGAGCAGTTCTTC.

The V call is TRBV5-1, the J call TRBJ2-3, with TRBD2 matching over 12 bases. The CDR3 is 16 residues long. Germline CDR1 reads SGHRS; CDR2 reads YFSETQ. V shed 4 bases, J shed 2 bases, and the junction held 5 bases outside the gene matches. The CDR3 protein is CASSPWTSGNTDTQYF. The DNA for the CDR3 is TGCGCCAGCAGCCCATGGACTAGCGGGAACACAGATACGCAGTATTTT.

As to this clone: Within the sample, other DNA sequences also encode this same CDR3. The rearrangement joins TRBV4-2 to TRBJ1-1; a weak D match, TRBD1 (6 bases). The CDR3 loop spans 15 amino acids. Per the germline V gene, CDR1 is LGHNA and CDR2 is YNFKEQ. V was clipped by 1 base and J by 6 bases, with 15 bases between them. This chain's CDR3 is CASSQATGRDPEAFF. In nucleotides, the CDR3 is TGTGCCAGCAGCCAAGCTACAGGGAGGGACCCTGAAGCTTTCTTT.

The chain couples TRBV28 to TRBJ2-7; D possibly corresponds to TRBD2 (6 bases). With 3 bases removed from V and 7 bases from J, the gap between germline ends came to 16 bases. The length of the CDR3 is 14 residues. Germline V lookup: CDR1 MDHEN, CDR2 SYDVKM. The CDR3 nucleotides read TGTGCCAGCAGTTTCCGGGGGTTTCTGGGTGAGCAGTACTTC. Translating it yields CASSFRGFLGEQYF.

This chain uses TRBV13 with TRBJ2-1; D perhaps matches TRBD1 (6 bases). Germline CDR1 and CDR2: PRHDT and FYEKMQ (reference sequence). This CDR3 comprises 16 residues. Trimming took off 0 bases at V and 8 bases at J, with 17 bases between the two ends. The CDR3 loop reads CASSLGAGGVWDEQFF. The DNA of the CDR3 is TGTGCCAGCAGCTTAGGGGCTGGGGGCGTGTGGGATGAGCAGTTCTTC.

Written as DNA, the CDR3 is TGTGCCAGCAGTCGCGAACAGAACACAGATACGCAGTATTTT. Encoded protein: CASSREQNTDTQYF. This chain links TRBV6-4 with TRBJ2-3; D ambiguous. CDR1 and CDR2 (germline): MRHNA, SNTAGT. The length of the CDR3 is 14 residues. V lost 5 bases, J lost 2 bases, and 11 bases lay in between.

This chain uses TRBV19 with TRBJ1-2; D is unclear. The V gene's germline CDR1 is LNHDA and CDR2 SQIVND (reference sequence). This CDR3 region has 13 residues. V was cut by 8 bases and J by 2 bases, with 12 bases left in between. For the CDR3, the DNA is TGTGCCAGTTCACGGGGAGAGAACTATGGCTACACCTTC. Its translation: CASSRGENYGYTF.

The rearrangement joins TRBV27 to TRBJ2-7, with a possible D match to TRBD1 (6 bases). Looked up from germline, CDR1 is MNHEY and CDR2 is SMNVEV (reference sequence). The CDR3 contains 15 residues. Trimming took 4 bases from V and 0 from J, leaving 13 bases between them. CDR3 coding DNA: TGTGCCAGCAGTTCCCTTAGGACAGTCTCCTACGAGCAGTACTTC. This codes for CASSSLRTVSYEQYF.

This sequence joins TRBV6-1 and TRBJ1-1, with D perhaps TRBD1 (6 bases). Germline loops: CDR1 MNHNS, CDR2 SASEGT. Trimming pared 8 bases from V and 5 bases from J, leaving 18 bases between. The CDR3 has 14 residues. The CDR3 loop reads CASLAGGPGTEAFF. For the CDR3, the DNA is TGTGCCAGCTTAGCCGGGGGGCCGGGGACTGAAGCTTTCTTT.

The rearrangement joins TRBV11-2 to TRBJ1-2; D is ambiguous. The germline CDR1 and CDR2 sequences are SGHAT and FQNNGV. V lost 2 bases, J lost 8 bases, and 18 bases lay in between. The CDR3 loop spans 15 amino acids. CDR3 in amino acids: CASSLLVQTSTGYTF. CDR3 in DNA: TGTGCCAGCAGCTTACTCGTCCAAACGAGCACGGGCTACACCTTC.

This chain uses TRBV2 with TRBJ2-1, with TRBD2 matching 7 bases. Germline trimming cut 6 bases from V and 3 bases from J; bases unmatched to any gene: 5. CDR1 is SNHLY and CDR2 is FYNNEI in the germline V gene. CDR3 length equals 14 residues. CDR3 residues: CASRVASGYNEQFF. As DNA, the CDR3 is TGTGCCAGCAGGGTTGCTAGCGGCTACAATGAGCAGTTCTTC.

V and J are TRBV4-1 and TRBJ2-1, with 9 bases identical to TRBD2. Trimming took 0 bases from V and 10 from J; bases not matched to a gene: 7. The CDR3 spans 15 residues. Germline loops: CDR1 MGHRA, CDR2 YSYEKL. The CDR3 spells CASSQDRTSVREQFF. The CDR3 DNA reads as TGCGCCAGCAGCCAAGATCGGACTAGCGTTCGGGAGCAGTTCTTC.

This chain connects TRBV10-1 to TRBJ1-1; D not certain. Trimming stripped 5 bases from V and 1 base from J, with 14 bases between. The germline gives CDR1 WNHNN, CDR2 SYGVQD (reference sequence). The CDR3 is made up of 15 amino acids. DNA for the CDR3: TGCGCCAGCAGTTGGGCGATAAGTGAGAACACTGAAGCTTTCTTT. It encodes CASSWAISENTEAFF.